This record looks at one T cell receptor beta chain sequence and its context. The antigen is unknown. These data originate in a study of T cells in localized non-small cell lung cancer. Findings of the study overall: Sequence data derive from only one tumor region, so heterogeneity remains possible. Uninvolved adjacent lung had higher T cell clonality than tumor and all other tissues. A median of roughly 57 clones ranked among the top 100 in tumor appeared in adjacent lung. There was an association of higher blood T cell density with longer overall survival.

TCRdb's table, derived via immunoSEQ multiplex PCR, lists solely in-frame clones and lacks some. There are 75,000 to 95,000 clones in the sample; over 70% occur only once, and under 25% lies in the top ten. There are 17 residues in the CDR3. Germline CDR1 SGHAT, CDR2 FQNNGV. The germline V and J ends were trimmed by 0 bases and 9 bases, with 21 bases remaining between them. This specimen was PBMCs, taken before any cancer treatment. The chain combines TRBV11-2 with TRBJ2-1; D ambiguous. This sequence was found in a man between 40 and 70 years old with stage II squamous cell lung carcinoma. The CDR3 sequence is CASSLDQARVEKREQFF. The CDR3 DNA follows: TGTGCCAGCAGCTTAGATCAGGCGCGTGTAGAGAAACGTGAGCAGTTCTTC.